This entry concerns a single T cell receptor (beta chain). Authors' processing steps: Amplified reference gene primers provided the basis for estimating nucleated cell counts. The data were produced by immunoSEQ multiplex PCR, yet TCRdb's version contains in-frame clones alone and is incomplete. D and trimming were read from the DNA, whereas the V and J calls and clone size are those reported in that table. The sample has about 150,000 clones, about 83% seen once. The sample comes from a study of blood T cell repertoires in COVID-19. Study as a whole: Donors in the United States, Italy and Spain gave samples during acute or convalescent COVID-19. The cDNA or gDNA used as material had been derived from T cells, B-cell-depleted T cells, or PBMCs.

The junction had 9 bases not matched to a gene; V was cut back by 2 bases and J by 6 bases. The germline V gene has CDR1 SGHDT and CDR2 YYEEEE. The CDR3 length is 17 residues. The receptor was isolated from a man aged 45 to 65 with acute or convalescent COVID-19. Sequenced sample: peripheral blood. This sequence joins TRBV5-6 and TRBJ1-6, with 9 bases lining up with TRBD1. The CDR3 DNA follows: TGTGCCAGCAGCTTTGGGGCGGACAGGGGATTTAATTCACCCCTCCACTTT. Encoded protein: CASSFGADRGFNSPLHF.